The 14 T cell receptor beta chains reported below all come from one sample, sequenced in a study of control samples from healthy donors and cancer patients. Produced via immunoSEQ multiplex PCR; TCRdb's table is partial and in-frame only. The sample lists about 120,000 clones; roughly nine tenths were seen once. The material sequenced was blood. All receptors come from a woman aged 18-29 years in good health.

The CDR3 spells CASRLAASSYEQYF. The CDR3 DNA reads TGTGCCAGCAGACTAGCGGCGAGCTCCTACGAGCAGTACTTC. The chain joins TRBV3-1 (or the pseudogene TRBV3-2) to TRBJ2-7; 8 bases fit TRBD2. Germline V gene data show CDR1 as LGHDT and CDR2 as YNNKEL (reference sequence). V shed 6 bases and J 0 bases; nucleotides not matched to a gene: 4. This CDR3 comprises 14 residues.

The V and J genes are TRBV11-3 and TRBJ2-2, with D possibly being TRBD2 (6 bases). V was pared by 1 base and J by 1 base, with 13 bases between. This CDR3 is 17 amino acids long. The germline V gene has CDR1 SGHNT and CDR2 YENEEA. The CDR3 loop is CASSLVGGSQNTGELFF. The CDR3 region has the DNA TGTGCCAGCAGCTTAGTCGGGGGTAGTCAGAACACCGGGGAGCTGTTTTTT.

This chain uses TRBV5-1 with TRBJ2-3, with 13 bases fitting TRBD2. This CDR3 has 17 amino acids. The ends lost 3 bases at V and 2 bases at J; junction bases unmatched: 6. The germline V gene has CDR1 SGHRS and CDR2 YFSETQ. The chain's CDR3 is CASSWTSGGHHTDTQYF. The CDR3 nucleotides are TGCGCCAGCAGCTGGACTAGCGGGGGACATCACACAGATACGCAGTATTTT.

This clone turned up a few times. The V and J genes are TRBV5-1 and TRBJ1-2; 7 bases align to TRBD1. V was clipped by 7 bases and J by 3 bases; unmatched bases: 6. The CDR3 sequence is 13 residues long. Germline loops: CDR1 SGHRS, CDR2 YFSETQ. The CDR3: CASGNRGDYGYTF. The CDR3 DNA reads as TGCGCCAGCGGAAACAGGGGCGACTATGGCTACACCTTC.

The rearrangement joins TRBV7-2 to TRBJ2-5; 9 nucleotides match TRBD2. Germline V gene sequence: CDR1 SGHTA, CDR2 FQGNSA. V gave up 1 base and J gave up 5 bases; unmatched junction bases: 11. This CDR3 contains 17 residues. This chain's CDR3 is CASSLVVGAGGAETQYF. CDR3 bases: TGTGCCAGCAGCTTAGTTGTTGGAGCGGGAGGAGCGGAGACCCAGTACTTC.

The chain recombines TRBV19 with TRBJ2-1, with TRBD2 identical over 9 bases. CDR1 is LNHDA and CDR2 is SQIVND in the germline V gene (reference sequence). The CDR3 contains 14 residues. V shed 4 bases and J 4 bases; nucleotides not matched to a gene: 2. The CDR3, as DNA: TGTGCCAGTAGTAGGGCGGGAGGGTACAATGAGCAGTTCTTC. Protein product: CASSRAGGYNEQFF.

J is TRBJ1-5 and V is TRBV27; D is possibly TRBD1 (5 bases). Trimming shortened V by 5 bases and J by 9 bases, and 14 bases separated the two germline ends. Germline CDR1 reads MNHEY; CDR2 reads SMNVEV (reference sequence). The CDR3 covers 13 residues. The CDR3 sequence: CASSVNNQGPQHF. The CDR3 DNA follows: TGTGCCAGCAGTGTTAACAACCAGGGGCCCCAGCATTTT.

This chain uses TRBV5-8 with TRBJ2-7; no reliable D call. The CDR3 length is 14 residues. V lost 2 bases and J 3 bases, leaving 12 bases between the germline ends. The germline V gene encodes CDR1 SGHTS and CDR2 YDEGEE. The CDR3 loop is CASSFTPWGYEQYF. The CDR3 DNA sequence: TGTGCCAGCAGCTTTACGCCGTGGGGCTACGAGCAGTACTTC.

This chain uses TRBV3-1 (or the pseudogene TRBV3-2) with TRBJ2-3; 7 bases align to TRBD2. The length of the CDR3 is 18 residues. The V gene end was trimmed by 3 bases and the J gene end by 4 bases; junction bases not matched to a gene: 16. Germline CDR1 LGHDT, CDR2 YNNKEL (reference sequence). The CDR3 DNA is TGTGCCAGCAGCCAGGTGGGAGCGGGGTCCCTCTTCGCAGATACGCAGTATTTT. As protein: CASSQVGAGSLFADTQYF.

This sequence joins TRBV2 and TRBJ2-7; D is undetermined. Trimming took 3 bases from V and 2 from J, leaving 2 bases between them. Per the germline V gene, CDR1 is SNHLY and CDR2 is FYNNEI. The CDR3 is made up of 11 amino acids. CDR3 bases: TGTGCCAGCAGTGACCCCTACGAGCAGTACTTC. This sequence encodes CASSDPYEQYF.

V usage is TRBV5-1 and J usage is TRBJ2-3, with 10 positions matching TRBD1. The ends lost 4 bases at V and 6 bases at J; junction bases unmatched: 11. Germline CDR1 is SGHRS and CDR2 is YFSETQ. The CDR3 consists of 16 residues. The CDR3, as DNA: TGCGCCAGCAGCCTGGACGGGACAGGGGCTGTGGATACGCAGTATTTT. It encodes CASSLDGTGAVDTQYF.

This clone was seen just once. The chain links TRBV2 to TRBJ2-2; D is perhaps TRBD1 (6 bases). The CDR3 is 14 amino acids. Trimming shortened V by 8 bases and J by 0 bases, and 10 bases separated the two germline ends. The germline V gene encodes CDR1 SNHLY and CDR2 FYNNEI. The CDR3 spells CASRYRANTGELFF. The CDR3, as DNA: TGTGCCAGCCGTTACAGGGCGAACACCGGGGAGCTGTTTTTT.

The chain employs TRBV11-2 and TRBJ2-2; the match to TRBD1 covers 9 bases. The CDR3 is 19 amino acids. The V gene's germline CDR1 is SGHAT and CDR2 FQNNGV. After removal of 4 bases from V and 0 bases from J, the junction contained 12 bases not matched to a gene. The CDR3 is CASSSRGQGPKSNTGELFF. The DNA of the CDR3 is TGTGCCAGCAGCTCCCGAGGACAGGGGCCTAAATCGAACACCGGGGAGCTGTTTTTT.

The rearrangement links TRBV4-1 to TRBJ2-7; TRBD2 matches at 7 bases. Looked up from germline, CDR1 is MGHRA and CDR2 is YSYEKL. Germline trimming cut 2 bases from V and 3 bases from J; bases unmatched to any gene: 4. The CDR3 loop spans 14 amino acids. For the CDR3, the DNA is TGCGCCAGCAGCCAAACACCTAGCGGCTACGAGCAGTACTTC. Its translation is CASSQTPSGYEQYF.